This TCR beta chain stems from a study of regulatory T cells in long-lasting Graves disease. At the level of the study: By definition, persistent Graves' disease involved antithyroid drugs for over 5 years alongside positive TSH receptor antibodies.

Trimming took off 0 bases at V and 2 bases at J, with 4 bases between the two ends. Germline V gives CDR1 DFQATT, CDR2 SNEGSKA (reference sequence). CDR3 length: 12 amino acids. Combining iRepertoire HTBI primers with Arm-PCR of CDR3 regions, the authors built TCR beta libraries. TCRdb re-called the multiplex PCR reads with MiXCR, one entry per CDR3 protein. This sample has roughly 500,000 distinct CDR3 sequences; about a fifth occur once, and the top ten carry over 7.5%. Time point indicated: persistent/refractory GD, antithyroid drugs over 5 years with positive TRAb. The TCR library was prepared using RNA isolated from PBMCs.

Sequencing was performed on peripheral blood mononuclear cells (PBMCs), taken when the disease was refractory, from a patient treated with antithyroid drugs. V usage is TRBV20-1 and J usage is TRBJ1-2; D call uncertain. This TCR was recovered from a female donor with Graves disease. CDR3 protein: CSARDHNYGYTF. The CDR3 DNA reads as TGCAGTGCTAGAGATCACAACTATGGCTACACCTTC.